This record looks at one T cell receptor beta chain sequence and its context. The antigen remains undetermined. This sample is part of a study of shared clonotypes between healthy human individuals. Study conclusions and caveats: Inspection by rarefaction showed sorted-subset sequencing to be incomplete despite large depth.

The germline gives CDR1 MNHNS, CDR2 SASEGT. CDR3 length: 16 residues. V was cut by 2 bases and J by 5 bases, with 18 bases left in between. A roughly 220 ng quantity of DNA, tens of thousands of T cell genomes, went into the sorted-subset replicate PCRs. Per the original methods: ImmunoSEQ only sent back junction sequences with no quality scores, so filtering was done differently. The data were produced by immunoSEQ multiplex PCR, yet TCRdb's version contains in-frame clones alone and is incomplete. V, J and clone size are taken as reported in that table, and D and trimming were inferred from the DNA itself. The sample yields about 2 million clones, roughly 96% seen once.

This TCR was recovered from a man younger than 30 in good health. J is TRBJ2-5 and V is TRBV6-1; D possibly matches TRBD1 or TRBD2 (5 bases each). Specimen: naive CD4+ T cells sorted from blood. This sample's subset: CD45RA+ positively selected. This chain's CDR3 is CASSEPGPGAGETQYF. The CDR3 DNA reads as TGTGCCAGCAGTGAACCGGGACCCGGGGCCGGGGAGACCCAGTACTTC.